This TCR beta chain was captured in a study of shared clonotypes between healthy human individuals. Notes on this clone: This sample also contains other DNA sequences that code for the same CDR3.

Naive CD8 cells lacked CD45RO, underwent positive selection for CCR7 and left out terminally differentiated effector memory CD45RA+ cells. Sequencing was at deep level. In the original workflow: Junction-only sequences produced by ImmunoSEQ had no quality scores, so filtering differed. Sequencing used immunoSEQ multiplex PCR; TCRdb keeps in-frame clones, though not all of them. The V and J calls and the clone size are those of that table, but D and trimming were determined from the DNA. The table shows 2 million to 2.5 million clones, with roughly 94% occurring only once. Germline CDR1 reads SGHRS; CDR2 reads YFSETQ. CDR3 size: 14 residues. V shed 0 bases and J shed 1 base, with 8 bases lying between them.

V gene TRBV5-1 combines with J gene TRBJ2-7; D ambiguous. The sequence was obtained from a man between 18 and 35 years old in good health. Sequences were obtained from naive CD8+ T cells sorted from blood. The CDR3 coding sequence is TGCGCCAGCAGCTTGGAAGCAGGATCCTACGAGCAGTACTTC. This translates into CASSLEAGSYEQYF.